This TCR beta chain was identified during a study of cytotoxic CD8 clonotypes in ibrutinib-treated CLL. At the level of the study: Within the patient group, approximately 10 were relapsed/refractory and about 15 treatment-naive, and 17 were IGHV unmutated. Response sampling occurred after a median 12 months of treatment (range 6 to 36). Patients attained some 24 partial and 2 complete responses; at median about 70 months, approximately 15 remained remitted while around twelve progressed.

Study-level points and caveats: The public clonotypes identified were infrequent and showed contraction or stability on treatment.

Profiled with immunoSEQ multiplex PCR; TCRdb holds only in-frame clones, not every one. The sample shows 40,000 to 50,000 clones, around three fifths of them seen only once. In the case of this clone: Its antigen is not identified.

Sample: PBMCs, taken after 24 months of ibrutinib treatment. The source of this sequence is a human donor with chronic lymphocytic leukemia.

The chain's CDR3 is CATSRDPTAEAFF. The CDR3 DNA reads TGTGCCACCAGCAGAGACCCCACAGCTGAAGCTTTCTTT. The chain uses TRBV15 and TRBJ1-1; D is unclear. CDR1 and CDR2 from the germline V gene are LNHNV and YYDKDF (reference sequence). The CDR3 spans 13 residues. Between the trimmed V and J ends, which lost 0 bases and 6 bases, there was a span of 8 bases. Full variable domain (rest looked up from reference TRBV15 and TRBJ1-1): DAMVIQNPRYQVTQFGKPVTLSCSQTLNHNVMYWYQQKSSQAPKLLFHYYDKDFNNEADTPDNFQSRRPNTSFCFLDIRSPGLGDTAMYLCATSRDPTAEAFFGQGTRLTVV.